The 18 T cell receptor beta chains below were found in one sample sequenced in a study of siplizumab effects on memory and regulatory T cells. Sequencing was performed with immunoSEQ multiplex PCR; in TCRdb, only in-frame clones are kept and a portion is missing. This sample has tens of thousands of clones, with approximately 87% found just once. The source material was memory CD4+ T cells sorted from blood. The receptors derive from a human donor in good health.

The chain employs TRBV5-6 and TRBJ2-7; 11 nucleotides align to TRBD2. The V gene's germline CDR1 is SGHDT and CDR2 YYEEEE. V lost 1 base, J lost 0 bases, and 6 bases stayed unmatched. The CDR3 extends over 17 amino acids. The CDR3 protein is CASSLTSGGPSSYEQYF. The CDR3 DNA reads TGTGCCAGCAGCTTGACTAGCGGGGGACCGTCCTCCTACGAGCAGTACTTC.

The chain uses TRBV2 and TRBJ1-5; weak D call: TRBD1 (5 bases). Germline V CDR1 and CDR2: SNHLY, FYNNEI. The CDR3 spans 16 residues. Trimming stripped 6 bases from V and 1 base from J, with 16 bases between. CDR3 sequence: CASRVTGGVSNQPQHF. As DNA, the CDR3 is TGTGCCAGCAGAGTAACAGGCGGTGTCAGCAATCAGCCCCAGCATTTT.

The chain has TRBV18 and TRBJ2-3, with D perhaps TRBD1 (5 bases). The V end lost 8 bases, the J end lost 4 bases, and 19 bases lay between the germline ends. CDR1 and CDR2 from the germline V gene are KGHSH and LQKENI. The CDR3 has 15 residues. Written as DNA, the CDR3 is TGTGCCAGCCTTGATAAAGGGGATATACCAGATACGCAGTATTTT. As protein: CASLDKGDIPDTQYF.

This clone has a single count. The V gene is TRBV28, the J gene TRBJ1-2; D uncertain. The ends were cut back, 5 bases at V and 8 bases at J, with 9 bases in the middle. The CDR3 extends over 11 amino acids. CDR1 is MDHEN, CDR2 SYDVKM, per germline. The CDR3 here is CASSVGSGYTF. CDR3 in DNA: TGTGCCAGCAGTGTCGGCTCCGGCTACACCTTC.

This clone has just a few counts. V gene TRBV5-6 combines with J gene TRBJ2-3; 11 bases map to TRBD2. Germline CDR1 SGHDT, CDR2 YYEEEE. The CDR3 spans 16 residues. Trimming took 2 bases from V and 3 from J; bases not matched to a gene: 5. The CDR3 sequence is CASSFTSGRETDTQYF. For the CDR3, the DNA is TGTGCCAGCAGCTTCACTAGCGGGAGAGAGACAGATACGCAGTATTTT.

The chain uses TRBV9 and TRBJ2-7; perhaps TRBD2 as D (5 bases). The CDR3 runs to 16 residues. In germline, CDR1 is SGDLS, CDR2 YYNGEE. Trimming pared 3 bases from V and 5 bases from J, leaving 21 bases between. The CDR3 sequence is CASSAPRSSGKNEQYF. CDR3 in DNA: TGTGCCAGCAGCGCTCCCCGGAGTTCGGGGAAAAACGAGCAGTACTTC.

This clone was seen at least ten times. V is TRBV9 and J is TRBJ2-2; TRBD2 might be the D (6 bases). The CDR3 has 15 amino acids. The germline V gene encodes CDR1 SGDLS and CDR2 YYNGEE. V shed 4 bases and J shed 6 bases, with 16 bases lying between them. The CDR3 sequence: CASSPLGGSSGELFF. CDR3 in DNA: TGTGCCAGCAGCCCCCTTGGGGGGAGTTCCGGGGAGCTGTTTTTT. The full variable domain, with the rest looked up from reference TRBV9 and TRBJ2-2, is DSGVTQTPKHLITATGQRVTLRCSPRSGDLSVYWYQQSLDQGLQFLIQYYNGEERAKGNILERFSAQQFPDLHSELNLSSLELGDSALYFCASSPLGGSSGELFFGEGSRLTVL.

As regards this clone: The sample carries other DNA sequences with the same CDR3. The chain recombines TRBV5-1 with TRBJ1-3; D not certain. CDR3 length: 16 amino acids. V was cut by 0 bases and J by 0 bases, with 10 bases left in between. The V gene's germline CDR1 is SGHRS and CDR2 YFSETQ. The CDR3 here is CASSLGYRASGNTIYF. CDR3 DNA: TGCGCCAGCAGCTTGGGGTACAGAGCCTCTGGAAACACCATATATTTT.

CDR3 DNA: TGCGCCAGCAGCTTAAATGGAGGAAATCAGCCCCAGCATTTT. It codes for CASSLNGGNQPQHF. V is TRBV5-1 and J is TRBJ1-5; D gene ambiguous. Between the trimmed V and J ends, which lost 2 bases and 4 bases, there was a span of 10 bases. CDR3 size: 14 residues. In germline, CDR1 is SGHRS, CDR2 YFSETQ. The whole variable domain, remainder taken from reference TRBV5-1 and TRBJ1-5, is KAGVTQTPRYLIKTRGQQVTLSCSPISGHRSVSWYQQTPGQGLQFLFEYFSETQRNKGNFPGRFSGRQFSNSRSEMNVSTLELGDSALYLCASSLNGGNQPQHFGDGTRLSIL.

The genes are TRBV11-1 and TRBJ1-1; D is uncertain. Germline V gene lookup returns CDR1 SGHAT and CDR2 FQDESV (reference sequence). The CDR3 has 14 residues. Trimming stripped 1 base from V and 5 bases from J, with 11 bases between. The CDR3 region has the DNA TGTGCCAGCAGCTTAGGGACGGCGGGGACTGAAGCTTTCTTT. Translation gives CASSLGTAGTEAFF.

The chain uses TRBV5-1 and TRBJ1-1; D call uncertain. V dropped 8 bases and J dropped 0 bases, with 14 bases sitting between them. The CDR3 has 14 residues. Germline CDR1 and CDR2: SGHRS and YFSETQ. DNA for the CDR3: TGCGCCAGTTGCTGGGGAATTATGAACACTGAAGCTTTCTTT. Its translation is CASCWGIMNTEAFF.

This clone was seen a single time. The rearrangement links TRBV5-1 to TRBJ1-6, with TRBD1 as a possible D gene (5 bases). This CDR3 region has 16 residues. Trimming shortened V by 4 bases and J by 0 bases, and 11 bases separated the two germline ends. Germline V gives CDR1 SGHRS, CDR2 YFSETQ. CDR3 sequence reads: CASSQTGGSYNSPLHF. CDR3 nucleotides: TGCGCCAGCAGCCAAACAGGAGGCTCCTATAATTCACCCCTCCACTTT.

This clone was seen a single time. The V and J genes are TRBV6-6 and TRBJ1-5, with D possibly TRBD1 on 5 matching bases. Germline V gene lookup returns CDR1 MNHNY and CDR2 SVGAGI (reference sequence). This CDR3 comprises 15 residues. Trimming took 5 bases from V and 2 from J, leaving 13 bases between them. The CDR3 DNA sequence: TGTGCCAGCAGTCCACAAGGGGCCCGCAATCAGCCCCAGCATTTT. Protein product: CASSPQGARNQPQHF.

This chain connects TRBV2 to TRBJ2-3, with D possibly TRBD2 on 6 matching bases. Germline loops: CDR1 SNHLY, CDR2 FYNNEI. The CDR3 contains 15 residues. V was pared by 7 bases and J by 4 bases, with 18 bases between. The CDR3 coding sequence is TGTGCCAGCACTGGGGATTCGGGAGTAGCAGATACGCAGTATTTT. Its translation is CASTGDSGVADTQYF.

About this clone itself: Other DNA sequences in the same sample also yield this CDR3. The chain uses TRBV7-8 and TRBJ2-6; D assignment may be TRBD1 or TRBD2 (5 bases each). Trimming left V 3 bases short and J 0 bases short, with 12 bases between. CDR3 length: 17 amino acids. The germline V gene has CDR1 SGHVS and CDR2 FQNEAQ. The CDR3, as DNA: TGTGCCAGCAGCTTGGGGACGGCTGGCTCTGGGGCCAACGTCCTGACTTTC. Its protein is CASSLGTAGSGANVLTF. Together with reference TRBV7-8 and TRBJ2-6, the CDR3 gives the full variable domain: GAGVSQSPRYKVAKRGQDVALRCDPISGHVSLFWYQQALGQGPEFLTYFQNEAQLDKSGLPSDRFFAERPEGSVSTLKIQRTQQEDSAVYLCASSLGTAGSGANVLTFGAGSRLTVL.

This clone was counted many times. The genes are TRBV30 and TRBJ1-1, with D hard to call. Trimming removed 0 bases at V and 6 bases at J, with 17 bases between. The germline gives CDR1 GTSNPN, CDR2 SVGIG (reference sequence). The CDR3 loop spans 15 amino acids. CDR3 in DNA: TGTGCCTGGAGTGTAAATAAGGGTATTGTTTCTGAAGCTTTCTTT. Its protein is CAWSVNKGIVSEAFF.

As for this clone: Mismatch with germline at one junction end may stem from a read error. The same CDR3 can be traced to other DNA sequences in this sample. The V call is TRBV5-6, the J call TRBJ2-7, with 7 positions matching TRBD1. This CDR3 comprises 13 residues. The germline CDR1 and CDR2 sequences are SGHDT and YYEEEE. CDR3 DNA: TGTGCCAGCAACCCCGGAGCAAAGGGGGCCCTCATCTTC. Translating gives CASNPGAKGALIF.

The chain couples TRBV7-9 to TRBJ1-6, with 9 bases aligning to TRBD1. V was pared by 8 bases and J by 8 bases, with 7 bases of the junction left unmatched. CDR3 length: 14 residues. CDR1 is SEHNR, CDR2 FQNEAQ, per germline (reference sequence). CDR3 in DNA: TGTGCCAGCTCCCGGGACAGGGTAGATTCACCCCTCCACTTT. It yields the protein CASSRDRVDSPLHF. Based on the CDR3 plus reference TRBV7-9 and TRBJ1-6, the full variable domain is DTGVSQNPRHKITKRGQNVTFRCDPISEHNRLYWYRQTLGQGPEFLTYFQNEAQLEKSRLLSDRFSAERPKGSFSTLEIQRTEQGDSAMYLCASSRDRVDSPLHFGNGTRLTVT.